The next 25 T cell receptor beta chains were all read from a single sample in a study of blood T cell repertoires in COVID-19. Data came from immunoSEQ multiplex PCR; TCRdb stores just in-frame clones and leaves some out. The table includes about 120,000 clones, 70% to 90% detected once. Sequenced: peripheral blood. The receptors stem from a woman between 65 and 79 years old who had recovered from COVID-19.

The chain links TRBV28 to TRBJ1-6; D call uncertain. The CDR3 runs 13 residues. Trimming removed 10 bases from V and 6 bases from J, with 13 bases in between. Germline V gene sequence: CDR1 MDHEN, CDR2 SYDVKM. The CDR3 is CATEDPSNSPLHF. In DNA, the CDR3 is TGTGCCACGGAGGACCCTTCTAATTCACCCCTCCACTTT.

The DNA of the CDR3 is TGCGCCAGCAGCGGGGCGACAGGGAACGATCGAAAACTGTTTTTT. It translates to CASSGATGNDRKLFF. The chain uses TRBV5-1 and TRBJ1-4; 7 bases line up with TRBD1. The CDR3 contains 15 residues. Per the germline V gene, CDR1 is SGHRS and CDR2 is YFSETQ. J lost 10 bases, V lost 4 bases, and 13 bases had no gene match.

The V call is TRBV25-1, the J call TRBJ1-1, with D tentatively TRBD1 (6 bases). The CDR3 spans 16 residues. V shed 1 base and J shed 4 bases, with 16 bases lying between them. Germline V lookup: CDR1 MGHDK, CDR2 SYGVNS. The CDR3 reads CASSESYREDLTEAFF. CDR3 nucleotides: TGTGCCAGCAGTGAATCCTACAGGGAAGACCTCACTGAAGCTTTCTTT.

The chain carries TRBV7-2 and TRBJ2-7; possible D gene TRBD1, 5 bases. Germline V lookup: CDR1 SGHTA, CDR2 FQGNSA. Trimming removed 5 bases from V and 1 base from J, with 12 bases in between. The CDR3 runs to 14 residues. CDR3 region: CASSHRQSSYEQYF. Written as DNA, the CDR3 is TGTGCCAGCAGCCACCGACAGAGTTCCTACGAGCAGTACTTC.

V is TRBV5-4 and J is TRBJ2-1; D might be TRBD1 (6 bases). V was pared by 0 bases and J by 6 bases, with 16 bases between. This CDR3 has 16 residues. Germline CDR1 is SGHNT and CDR2 is YYREEE (reference sequence). In DNA, the CDR3 is TGTGCCAGCAGCTTGGGGGTCGGGGAAGGGGGCAATGAGCAGTTCTTC. It translates to CASSLGVGEGGNEQFF.

The rearrangement links TRBV18 to TRBJ1-2; 9 bases fit TRBD1. CDR1 and CDR2 (germline): KGHSH, LQKENI. The CDR3 covers 17 residues. V was pared by 6 bases and J by 4 bases, with 15 bases of the junction left unmatched. CDR3 protein: CASSPRVPGQGSYGYTF. In nucleotides, the CDR3 is TGTGCCAGCTCCCCTAGAGTCCCGGGACAGGGATCCTATGGCTACACCTTC.

The chain combines TRBV6-4 with TRBJ1-5; 10 nucleotides match TRBD1. Germline CDR1 MRHNA, CDR2 SNTAGT. This CDR3 contains 13 residues. V gave up 4 bases and J gave up 7 bases; unmatched junction bases: 1. The CDR3 region is CASSGDRGQPQHF. The CDR3 nucleotides are TGTGCCAGCAGTGGGGACAGGGGCCAGCCCCAGCATTTT.

CDR3 DNA: TGTGCCAGCAGTGGGTCAGGGGCTGGCTACACCTTC. Amino acids: CASSGSGAGYTF. The V gene is TRBV25-1, the J gene TRBJ1-2, with D tentatively TRBD1 (6 bases). V was clipped by 4 bases and J by 7 bases, with 10 bases between them. This CDR3 spans 12 amino acids. Germline values: CDR1 MGHDK, CDR2 SYGVNS.

The chain couples TRBV5-1 to TRBJ1-1, with 8 bases matching TRBD1. In germline, CDR1 is SGHRS, CDR2 YFSETQ. This CDR3 region has 13 residues. J lost 6 bases, V lost 7 bases, and 8 bases had no gene match. The CDR3 spells CASSTGELSEAFF. The CDR3 region has the DNA TGCGCCAGCTCGACAGGGGAACTTTCTGAAGCTTTCTTT.

This sequence joins TRBV28 and TRBJ1-1; no definite D call. CDR1 is MDHEN, CDR2 SYDVKM, per germline. V was cut by 7 bases and J by 7 bases, with 16 bases left in between. The length of the CDR3 is 13 residues. CDR3 residues: CASNPLWTVEAFF. CDR3 DNA: TGTGCCAGCAACCCCCTTTGGACTGTTGAAGCTTTCTTT.

The chain uses TRBV2 and TRBJ2-7; D is perhaps TRBD2 (6 bases). Trimming took 5 bases from V and 9 from J, leaving 23 bases between them. Germline assignment: CDR1 SNHLY and CDR2 FYNNEI. The CDR3 has 15 residues. CDR3 sequence reads: CASSPGGRKAAGQYF. CDR3 in DNA: TGTGCCAGCAGTCCCGGGGGACGGAAAGCCGCAGGGCAGTACTTC. The full variable domain, its missing parts supplied by reference TRBV2 and TRBJ2-7, is EPEVTQTPSHQVTQMGQEVILRCVPISNHLYFYWYRQILGQKVEFLVSFYNNEISEKSEIFDDQFSVERPDGSNFTLKIRSTKLEDSAMYFCASSPGGRKAAGQYFGPGTRLTVT.

The rearrangement uses TRBV4-3 and TRBJ1-6, with 12 positions matching TRBD1. V was pared by 1 base and J by 7 bases, with 11 bases of the junction left unmatched. The CDR3 extends over 19 amino acids. Germline values: CDR1 LGHNA, CDR2 YSLEER. The CDR3 reads CASSQGTKGTGGGNSPLHF. The CDR3, as DNA: TGCGCCAGCAGCCAAGGGACCAAGGGGACAGGGGGCGGGAATTCACCCCTCCACTTT.

Only one count was recorded for this clone. The rearrangement joins TRBV21-1 to TRBJ2-2; the tabulated D call, TRBD2, remains unverified against the DNA. TRBV21-1 is a documented pseudogene. This CDR3 is 15 amino acids long. CDR3: CASRNPFLAGGELFF. Here the CDR3 DNA reads TGTGCCAGCAGGAACCCCTTTCTGGCGGGCGGGGAGCTGTTTTTT.

The rearrangement uses TRBV29-1 and TRBJ1-2, with D possibly TRBD1 on 5 matching bases. Per germline, CDR1 SQVTM and CDR2 ANQGSEA. This CDR3 region has 11 residues. V gave up 7 bases and J gave up 8 bases, with 14 bases separating them. The DNA for the CDR3 is TGCAGCGGGTTCGGACACGACGGCTACACCTTC. Translation gives CSGFGHDGYTF. Supplemented by reference TRBV29-1 and TRBJ1-2, the full variable domain reads SAVISQKPSRDICQRGTSLTIQCQVDSQVTMMFWYRQQPGQSLTLIATANQGSEATYESGFVIDKFPISRPNLTFSTLTVSNMSPEDSSIYLCSGFGHDGYTFGSGTRLTVV.

The CDR3 DNA sequence: TGCGCCAGCAGCCCTTGGGGCAGGCCTGATGAAAAACTGTTTTTT. This codes for CASSPWGRPDEKLFF. This chain connects TRBV5-1 to TRBJ1-4; a weak D match, TRBD1 (5 bases). CDR1 is SGHRS, CDR2 YFSETQ, per germline. The CDR3 contains 15 residues. V lost 4 bases to trimming and J lost 6 bases, with 16 bases between them.

J is TRBJ1-1 and V is TRBV28; TRBD1 aligns across 7 bases. There are 17 residues in the CDR3. Germline V CDR1 and CDR2: MDHEN, SYDVKM. The ends lost 4 bases at V and 1 base at J; junction bases unmatched: 12. The CDR3 loop reads CASSSLRGRTANTEAFF. DNA of the CDR3: TGTGCCAGCAGTTCCCTTAGGGGGCGGACAGCGAACACTGAAGCTTTCTTT.

V gene TRBV7-3 combines with J gene TRBJ2-1; a weak D match, TRBD1 (5 bases). V lost 2 bases and J lost 5, with 7 bases in between. The V gene's germline CDR1 is SGHTA and CDR2 FQGTGA. The CDR3 contains 13 residues. The DNA of the CDR3 is TGTGCCAGCAGCTTACACAGGAACAATGAGCAGTTCTTC. This translates into CASSLHRNNEQFF.

V is TRBV12-3 or TRBV12-4 and J is TRBJ2-2; no clear D. V shed 7 bases and J shed 5 bases, with 8 bases lying between them. The CDR3 totals 12 residues. CDR3 amino acids: CASTQETGELFF. The CDR3 nucleotides read TGTGCCAGCACCCAGGAAACCGGGGAGCTGTTTTTT.

The rearrangement links TRBV7-2 to TRBJ2-2, with 8 bases matching TRBD1. J lost 0 bases, V lost 5 bases, and 5 bases had no gene match. This CDR3 is built from 16 residues. Per the germline V gene, CDR1 is SGHTA and CDR2 is FQGNSA. In DNA, the CDR3 is TGTGCCAGCAGCCCGCAGGGGGCGGCGAACACCGGGGAGCTGTTTTTT. This translates into CASSPQGAANTGELFF.

The rearrangement joins TRBV4-1 to TRBJ2-5; 8 bases are shared with TRBD1. Germline CDR1 and CDR2: MGHRA and YSYEKL. The junction had 6 bases not matched to a gene; V was cut back by 1 base and J by 5 bases. This CDR3 has 15 amino acids. CDR3 residues: CASSQAGQDPETQYF. CDR3 bases: TGCGCCAGCAGCCAAGCGGGACAGGATCCGGAGACCCAGTACTTC.

This chain links TRBV30 with TRBJ1-2; D unresolved. Germline CDR1 reads GTSNPN; CDR2 reads SVGIG (reference sequence). Trimming shortened V by 5 bases and J by 4 bases, and 17 bases separated the two germline ends. The CDR3 is 14 residues long. DNA of the CDR3: TGTGCCTGGTCCCTCATGGGGAGGTCCTATGGCTACACCTTC. It specifies CAWSLMGRSYGYTF.

The chain couples TRBV11-3 to TRBJ2-3; D gene uncertain. This CDR3 contains 14 residues. Per the germline V gene, CDR1 is SGHNT and CDR2 is YENEEA. V lost 3 bases and J lost 2, with 9 bases in between. CDR3 residues: CASSFGPYTDTQYF. In nucleotides, the CDR3 is TGTGCCAGCAGCTTCGGTCCGTACACAGATACGCAGTATTTT.

The chain combines TRBV2 with TRBJ2-3, with 11 bases lining up with TRBD2. The CDR3 consists of 13 residues. Germline CDR1 reads SNHLY; CDR2 reads FYNNEI. After removal of 9 bases from V and 3 bases from J, the junction contained 2 bases not matched to a gene. The DNA of the CDR3 is TGTGCCAGGGGGACTAGCGGAACAGATACGCAGTATTTT. Amino acid sequence: CARGTSGTDTQYF.

This clone was seen once. The chain carries TRBV12-3 or TRBV12-4 and TRBJ2-7; D is perhaps TRBD1 (6 bases). The CDR3 runs to 13 residues. Trimming pared 7 bases from V and 4 bases from J, leaving 14 bases between. The DNA for the CDR3 is TGTGCCAGCACCCTGGGGGCGGCTTACGAGCAGTACTTC. Its protein product is CASTLGAAYEQYF.

This rearrangement joins TRBV3-1 (or the pseudogene TRBV3-2) to TRBJ2-2, with D possibly matching TRBD2 (6 bases). V lost 8 bases, J lost 3 bases, and 16 bases lay in between. The germline CDR1 and CDR2 sequences are LGHDT and YNNKEL (reference sequence). The CDR3 has 15 amino acids. The CDR3 DNA sequence: TGTGCCAGCTTCCCTAGCGAATCACACACCGGGGAGCTGTTTTTT. It is translated as CASFPSESHTGELFF.